Below, one T cell receptor beta chain is given with its context. What it recognizes is unknown. An amount of RNA that ranged from roughly 0.45 to 1 ug was reverse transcribed with random hexamers. A multiplex approach, immunoSEQ multiplex PCR, amplified TCR beta CDR3 across 54 Vbeta and 13 Jbeta. MiXCR, applied by TCRdb to the immunoSEQ multiplex PCR reads, yields one record per CDR3 protein. The table lists tens of thousands of distinct CDR3 sequences, around 94% of them singletons, with 0.25% to 0.3% in the top ten. The data were taken from a study of CD8 T cells in Susac syndrome. Notes on the study in general: In its TCR sequencing and HLA analysis, the study acknowledged that the number of individuals was relatively small.

Sequencing used CD8+ T cells from PBMCs. The origin of this receptor is a human donor in good health.

As DNA, the CDR3 is TGTGCCAGCAGTTCCCCTCCCGTAGCGGGGGCGAACCAAGAGACCCAGTACTTC. This codes for CASSSPPVAGANQETQYF. The gene calls are TRBV27 and TRBJ2-5; 9 nucleotides match TRBD2. Germline CDR1 is MNHEY and CDR2 is SMNVEV (reference sequence). With V trimmed by 4 bases and J by 0 bases, 12 bases remained unmatched. This CDR3 has 18 amino acids.